One sample yielded the 14 T cell receptor beta chains listed below, sequenced in a study of radiotherapy plus CTLA-4 blockade in lung cancer. Generated by immunoSEQ multiplex PCR, the TCRdb table keeps only in-frame clones and is missing some. The sample has about 80,000 clones, under 90% seen once; the top ten hold about 0.79%. The sequencing used peripheral blood, collected from a patient treated with radiotherapy plus ipilimumab. The receptors here all came from a human donor with non-small cell lung cancer who had stable disease on radiotherapy plus ipilimumab.

The genes are TRBV29-1 and TRBJ2-3; 12 bases line up with TRBD2. This CDR3 comprises 16 residues. CDR1 and CDR2 (germline): SQVTM, ANQGSEA. After removal of 7 bases from V and 3 bases from J, the junction contained 11 bases not matched to a gene. CDR3 residues: CSADPTSGRATDTQYF. Here the CDR3 DNA reads TGCAGCGCCGATCCGACTAGCGGGAGAGCGACAGATACGCAGTATTTT.

Only a few counts were recorded for this clone. This chain links TRBV5-4 with TRBJ1-3; 9 bases agree with TRBD1. The CDR3 extends over 18 amino acids. V lost 0 bases, J lost 4 bases, and 11 bases stayed unmatched. CDR1 and CDR2 (germline): SGHNT, YYREEE (reference sequence). Here the CDR3 reads CASSLGGQGRLMGNTIYF. CDR3 bases: TGTGCCAGCAGCTTGGGTGGACAGGGGAGATTGATGGGAAACACCATATATTTT.

This chain uses TRBV19 with TRBJ2-2; 11 bases map to TRBD2. Germline V CDR1 and CDR2: LNHDA, SQIVND (reference sequence). V lost 3 bases, J lost 1 base, and 4 bases stayed unmatched. This CDR3 has 17 residues. DNA of the CDR3: TGTGCCAGTAGTATGCTAGCGGGGGGCCTGAACACCGGGGAGCTGTTTTTT. The encoded protein is CASSMLAGGLNTGELFF.

The rearrangement joins TRBV5-1 to TRBJ1-4, with D possibly TRBD1 on 5 matching bases. The CDR3 is 15 residues long. Between the trimmed V and J ends, which lost 0 bases and 3 bases, there was a span of 9 bases. Germline assignment: CDR1 SGHRS and CDR2 YFSETQ. For the CDR3, the DNA is TGCGCCAGCAGCTTGGTAGGGGTTGCTAATGAAAAACTGTTTTTT. Amino acids: CASSLVGVANEKLFF.

The CDR3 spells CASSYRPGHLNEKLFF. The CDR3, as DNA: TGTGCCAGCAGCTACAGACCGGGACACCTCAATGAAAAACTGTTTTTT. The V call is TRBV27, the J call TRBJ1-4; a possible D gene is TRBD1 (6 bases). The germline V and J ends were trimmed by 6 bases and 5 bases, with 19 bases remaining between them. The CDR3 has 16 amino acids. Germline CDR1 is MNHEY and CDR2 is SMNVEV (reference sequence).

This CDR3 reads CASSEASGLRYNEQFF. Here the CDR3 DNA reads TGTGCCAGCAGTGAAGCGTCGGGACTACGCTACAATGAGCAGTTCTTC. The V call is TRBV2, the J call TRBJ2-1; 7 bases line up with TRBD2. Germline V gene sequence: CDR1 SNHLY, CDR2 FYNNEI. V gave up 0 bases and J gave up 3 bases; unmatched junction bases: 5. The CDR3 runs to 16 residues.

This chain joins TRBV28 and TRBJ1-1; D call uncertain. Germline V gives CDR1 MDHEN, CDR2 SYDVKM. Trimming shortened V by 6 bases and J by 10 bases, and 12 bases separated the two germline ends. CDR3 length: 11 residues. As DNA, the CDR3 is TGTGCCAGCAGGCGGGAATGGGTAGCTTTCTTT. This sequence encodes CASRREWVAFF.

This rearrangement joins TRBV6-1 to TRBJ1-1; D not resolved. The CDR3 totals 14 residues. CDR1 and CDR2 (germline): MNHNS, SASEGT. Trimming took 2 bases from V and 4 from J, leaving 11 bases between them. The CDR3 sequence: CASSENWVGTEAFF. The CDR3 DNA reads as TGTGCCAGCAGTGAAAATTGGGTAGGCACTGAAGCTTTCTTT.

This sequence joins TRBV5-1 and TRBJ2-1, with 10 bases matching TRBD2. The trim removed 0 bases at V and 4 bases at J, leaving 1 base unmatched. From germline, CDR1 is SGHRS and CDR2 YFSETQ. This CDR3 contains 15 residues. Written as DNA, the CDR3 is TGCGCCAGCAGCTTGGTAGCGGGGGGTTACAATGAGCAGTTCTTC. It yields the protein CASSLVAGGYNEQFF.

The rearrangement joins TRBV5-4 to TRBJ2-5; TRBD2 matches 14 bases. The germline V gene encodes CDR1 SGHNT and CDR2 YYREEE (reference sequence). J gave up 5 bases and V 4 bases, and 7 bases lay outside the gene matches. The CDR3 totals 16 residues. The CDR3 loop reads CASSLTSGGARETQYF. The CDR3 region has the DNA TGTGCCAGCAGCCTGACTAGCGGGGGGGCTAGGGAGACCCAGTACTTC.

V is TRBV9 and J is TRBJ1-3; D is uncertain. The CDR3 runs 14 residues. In germline, CDR1 is SGDLS, CDR2 YYNGEE. The germline V and J ends were trimmed by 0 bases and 3 bases, with 7 bases remaining between them. The CDR3: CASSVGTGGNTIYF. CDR3 bases: TGTGCCAGCAGCGTAGGGACTGGTGGAAACACCATATATTTT.

This clone appeared once. The CDR3 DNA sequence: TGTGCCTCCCCCCCCGGTTACACCTTC. Translating it yields CASPPGYTF. The rearrangement links TRBV7-9 to TRBJ1-2, with D uncertain. The CDR3 sequence is 9 residues long. The V gene's germline CDR1 is SEHNR and CDR2 FQNEAQ (reference sequence). V lost 11 bases to trimming and J lost 11 bases, with 12 bases between them.

CDR3 sequence reads: CASSLRDRQGVNEKLFF. The CDR3 DNA reads TGTGCCAGCTCGTTACGGGACAGACAAGGGGTTAATGAAAAACTGTTTTTT. The rearrangement joins TRBV18 to TRBJ1-4, with TRBD1 matching 7 bases. CDR1 and CDR2 from the germline V gene are KGHSH and LQKENI. The CDR3 runs to 17 residues. The junction had 14 bases not matched to a gene; V was cut back by 6 bases and J by 4 bases.

The chain recombines TRBV7-9 with TRBJ2-3, with D unresolved. CDR3 length: 13 residues. Per germline, CDR1 SEHNR and CDR2 FQNEAQ (reference sequence). Trimming cost V 3 bases and J 5 bases, with 9 bases left between them. The CDR3 region is CASSFRAIDTQYF. DNA of the CDR3: TGTGCCAGCAGCTTCCGGGCCATAGATACGCAGTATTTT.